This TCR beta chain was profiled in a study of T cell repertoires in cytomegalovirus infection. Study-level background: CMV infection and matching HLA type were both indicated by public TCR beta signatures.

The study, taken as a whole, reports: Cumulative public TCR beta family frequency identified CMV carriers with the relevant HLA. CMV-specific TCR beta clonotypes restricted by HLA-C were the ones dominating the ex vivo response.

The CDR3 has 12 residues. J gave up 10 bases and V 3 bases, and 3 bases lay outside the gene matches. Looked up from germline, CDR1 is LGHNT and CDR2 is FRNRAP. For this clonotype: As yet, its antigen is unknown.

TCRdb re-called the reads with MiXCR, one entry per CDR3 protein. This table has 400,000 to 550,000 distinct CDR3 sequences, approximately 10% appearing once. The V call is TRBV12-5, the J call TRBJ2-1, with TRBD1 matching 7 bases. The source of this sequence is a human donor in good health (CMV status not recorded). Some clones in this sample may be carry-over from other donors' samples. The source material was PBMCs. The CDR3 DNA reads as TGTGCTAGTGGTTTAGGGGACAGCGAGCAGTTCTTC. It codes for CASGLGDSEQFF.